This T cell receptor beta chain was captured in a study of cytomegalovirus exposure and HLA in healthy donors. Study-level information: There were roughly 110 million unique TCR beta sequences, drawn from about 190 million T cells, in an earlier analysis.

Broader study findings: HLA alleles showed associations with approximately 15,000 TCR beta sequences in a later analysis, at a 0.05 false discovery rate.

The V and J ends lost 0 bases and 2 bases respectively, with 13 bases between them. CDR1 and CDR2 (germline): LGHNA, YNFKEQ. This CDR3 is built from 17 residues. Primers: 60 Vbeta forward and 13 Jbeta reverse. Original data processing: In a later analysis, of around 85 million unique beta chains, roughly 11 million appeared in at least two donors. TCRdb keeps only in-frame clones here, not all; method: immunoSEQ multiplex PCR. The V and J calls and clone size come from that table; D and trimming were worked out from the DNA. The table for this sample gives approximately 42,000 clones. A note on this clone: Its specificity is unknown.

The sequence was collected from a male donor in good health and CMV-seronegative. The material sequenced was PBMCs. The V gene is TRBV4-2, the J gene TRBJ1-4; D is ambiguous. The CDR3 DNA sequence: TGTGCCAGCAGCCAAGAGAACCAGGCTGCGACTAATGAAAAACTGTTTTTT. It specifies CASSQENQAATNEKLFF.